The clone carrying this T cell receptor (beta chain) was observed a few times. The CDR3 sequence is 14 residues long. CDR1 and CDR2 (germline): MRHNA, SNTAGT. Trimming stripped 11 bases from V and 4 bases from J, with 18 bases between. Followed over time, Seattle patients had been enrolled while infection was active. This entry is derived from a study of blood T cell repertoires in COVID-19. Study context: The origin of the acute and convalescent COVID-19 samples was the United States, Italy and Spain. Sources were T cells, B-cell-depleted T cells, or PBMCs; the material itself was cDNA or gDNA.

In the authors' workflow: Reference gene primers were amplified, and this amplification served to estimate nucleated cell counts. The data were produced by immunoSEQ multiplex PCR, yet TCRdb's version contains in-frame clones alone and is incomplete. V and J calls and clone size are copied from that table; D and trimming were computed from the DNA. The repertoire has fewer than 250,000 clones, roughly 82% of them found once; the top ten carry approximately 8.1%. V is TRBV6-4 and J is TRBJ2-1, with D tentatively TRBD2 (7 bases). Sequencing was done on a sample of peripheral blood. This clonotype originated in a woman aged 55-75 years with COVID-19, enrolled during active disease. This chain's CDR3 is CAWGGPEQYNEQFF. CDR3 DNA sequence: TGTGCCTGGGGGGGGCCTGAGCAATACAATGAGCAGTTCTTC.